The rows below give T cell receptor beta chains drawn from one sample of a study of shared clonotypes between healthy human individuals. TCRdb's table, derived via immunoSEQ multiplex PCR, lists solely in-frame clones and lacks some. The table records hundreds of thousands of clones, roughly four fifths of them present only once. The sequenced material came from PBMCs. The receptor set was obtained from a woman aged 40 to 50 in good health. Some clones in this sample may be carry-over from other donors' samples. Both conserved end residues are part of each CDR3. Each record gives: D gene, V gene, J gene, clone size, CDR3 DNA, CDR3 protein. D genes are given only for firm matches. Only part of the rows carry a size: once, few, many, or a class if the clone is expanded.

-	TRBV4-1	TRBJ1-4	-	TGCGCCAGCAGCCAGGGACACCCAGGGGATGAAAAACTGTTTTTT	CASSQGHPGDEKLFF
TRBD2	TRBV29-1	TRBJ2-1	-	TGCAGCGTTACCTGGATCGGACTAGCGGATTACAATGAGCAGTTCTTC	CSVTWIGLADYNEQFF
-	TRBV21-1	TRBJ1-5	-	TGTGCCAGCCTGATACAAGACAGGGGGCGCCTCGGCAATCAGCCCCAGCATTTT	CASLIQDRGRLGNQPQHF
-	TRBV7-9	TRBJ2-7	-	TGTGCCAGCAGCTACCCCGGGGCAGGCGCCTACGAGCAGTACTTC	CASSYPGAGAYEQYF
TRBD1	TRBV7-9	TRBJ1-3	-	TGTGCCAGCAGATCAACCGGGACAGGGGTTCCTGGAAACACCATATATTTT	CASRSTGTGVPGNTIYF
-	TRBV4-1	TRBJ2-7	-	TGCGCCAGCAGCCAAGAGCTAGGGCGAGAGCAGTACTTC	CASSQELGREQYF
TRBD1	TRBV5-1	TRBJ1-1	-	TGCGCCAGCAGCTTGGCGGGACAGGGCGTTGAAGCTTTCTTT	CASSLAGQGVEAFF
TRBD2	TRBV11-2	TRBJ2-7	-	TGTGCCAGCAGCCGTGTAGGAGGGGTCCTAGCGGGAGGCTACGAGCAGTACTTC	CASSRVGGVLAGGYEQYF
TRBD2	TRBV5-1	TRBJ2-1	once	TGCGCCAGCAGCTCTAGGACTAGCGGGAGTGGTTACAATGAGCAGTTCTTC	CASSSRTSGSGYNEQFF
-	TRBV15	TRBJ2-2	-	TGTGCCACCAGCAGAGAGTACACCGGGGAGCTGTTTTTT	CATSREYTGELFF
-	TRBV15	TRBJ1-3	once	TGTGCCACCAGCAGAGACCGGGGTAGCTCTGGAAACACCATATATTTT	CATSRDRGSSGNTIYF
-	TRBV28	TRBJ1-4	-	TGTGCCAGCAGTTTGGGCCCTCAGGAGTATGAAAAACTGTTTTTT	CASSLGPQEYEKLFF
-	TRBV9	TRBJ2-5	few	TGTGCCAGCAGCTCCACGACAGGAAGAGAGACCCAGTACTTC	CASSSTTGRETQYF
-	TRBV4-3	TRBJ2-7	few	TGCGCCAGCAGCCAAGAACGTGTGAGTTTGCGCGAGCAGTACTTC	CASSQERVSLREQYF
-	TRBV5-4	TRBJ1-1	-	TGTGCCAGCAGCTCGGATGGACAGAGGAACACTGAAGCTTTCTTT	CASSSDGQRNTEAFF
-	TRBV19	TRBJ2-1	-	TGTGCAAGTAGTAAGGTTTGGGGTTACAATGAGCAGTTCTTC	CASSKVWGYNEQFF
TRBD1	TRBV2	TRBJ2-1	-	TGTGCCAGCGACCGGGACAGGGGCAATGAGCAGTTCTTC	CASDRDRGNEQFF
-	TRBV4-3	TRBJ1-2	-	TGCGCCAGCAGCCAAGAGTCCCTCGCAGGGTTCTATGGCTACACCTTC	CASSQESLAGFYGYTF
-	TRBV5-8	TRBJ2-1	once	TGTGCCAGCAGACCGGTGGAGGCCCCTAGGCAGTTCTTC	CASRPVEAPRQFF
-	TRBV9	TRBJ2-1	-	TGTGCCAGCAGCGTCCTGTACAATGAGCAGTTCTTC	CASSVLYNEQFF
-	TRBV27	TRBJ1-3	-	TGTGCCAGCAGTTCACAGGGTTCTGGAAACACCATATATTTT	CASSSQGSGNTIYF
-	TRBV5-3	TRBJ1-5	-	TGTGCCAGCAGCCAAGACTCCATGCAGCCCCAGCATTTT	CASSQDSMQPQHF
TRBD2	TRBV30	TRBJ2-7	once	TGTGCCTGGGCGATCCCGGGACTAGTGTCCTACGAGCAGTACTTC	CAWAIPGLVSYEQYF
-	TRBV6-5	TRBJ1-2	-	TGTGCCAGCAGACTCATCGGGAACTATGGCTACACCTTC	CASRLIGNYGYTF
TRBD2	TRBV27	TRBJ2-3	once	TGTGCCAGCAGTCCAAGGACTAGCGGAGGCGGGTACACAGATACGCAGTATTTT	CASSPRTSGGGYTDTQYF
-	TRBV5-6	TRBJ2-7	-	TGTGCCAGCAGCTTGGCCCTTAATGGGACGGCTTTCTACGAGCAGTACTTC	CASSLALNGTAFYEQYF
-	TRBV28	TRBJ1-1	-	TGTGCCAGCAGTGGTCTGAACACTGAAGCTTTCTTT	CASSGLNTEAFF
TRBD1	TRBV7-3	TRBJ1-5	-	TGTGCCAGCAGCAAGGACAGGGCCCAGCCCCAGCATTTT	CASSKDRAQPQHF
-	TRBV6-4	TRBJ2-2	many	TGTGCCAGCAGTGTTTCTCAGGGAGATCACGGGGAGCTGTTTTTT	CASSVSQGDHGELFF
-	TRBV10-3	TRBJ1-1	-	TGTGCCAGCCGGGATGTGGGGATGAACACTGAAGCTTTCTTT	CASRDVGMNTEAFF
TRBD2	TRBV30	TRBJ2-5	-	TGTGCCTGGAGTGGGGGACTAGCCGAGACCCAGTACTTC	CAWSGGLAETQYF
TRBD2	TRBV5-1	TRBJ2-4	many	TGCGCCAGCAGAGAGGCGGGAGGGCCCAACATTCAGTACTTC	CASREAGGPNIQYF
TRBD1	TRBV7-2	TRBJ2-2	few	TGTGCCAGCAGCCCGACAGGGGTGGACGGGGAGCTGTTTTTT	CASSPTGVDGELFF
-	TRBV28	TRBJ2-7	-	TGTGCCAGCAGACTCCAACAGGGAGGATACGAGCAGTACTTC	CASRLQQGGYEQYF
-	TRBV5-1	TRBJ1-3	-	TGCGCCAGCAGCTTGGGCCATTCCTCTGGAAACACCATATATTTT	CASSLGHSSGNTIYF
-	TRBV28	TRBJ2-7	once	TGTGCCAGCAGTTTAGGGTATAAAGACCAGTACTTC	CASSLGYKDQYF
-	TRBV2	TRBJ2-3	-	TGTGCCAGCACCCCCGTATATGGCGGGACGCAGTATTTT	CASTPVYGGTQYF
TRBD2	TRBV27	TRBJ2-7	-	TGTGCCAGCAGTGGAACGGCTAGCGGGAGGCCCTACGAGCAGTACTTC	CASSGTASGRPYEQYF
-	TRBV4-2	TRBJ2-7	-	TGTGCCAGCAGCCAAGGGAACGACCTAAACGAGCAGTACTTC	CASSQGNDLNEQYF